The entry that follows covers one TCR beta chain sequence. What it binds is unknown. The data originate from a study of PD-1 blockade in classical Hodgkin lymphoma. Time point specified: cycle 4 day 1 (C4D1), after six to seven weeks of nivolumab. Every patient experienced relapse after autologous stem cell transplantation, and brentuximab vedotin exposure varied. Under best response, outcomes were complete response, partial response or progressive disease. Study outcomes and limitations: The baseline diversity of complete responders showed similarity to that of newly diagnosed patients.

The CDR3 extends over 13 amino acids. Germline V gives CDR1 SNHLY, CDR2 FYNNEI. The junction had 3 bases not matched to a gene; V was cut back by 5 bases and J by 6 bases. The method was immunoSEQ multiplex PCR; TCRdb's version includes in-frame clones alone and lacks a portion of them. The sample records over 75,000 clones, approximately 90% being singletons. The chain combines TRBV2 with TRBJ1-2, with TRBD1 matching 10 bases. This sample comprised peripheral blood mononuclear cells (PBMCs), obtained before the fourth cycle of nivolumab. The receptor was derived from a human donor with classical Hodgkin lymphoma. The CDR3 sequence: CASSSTGGDGYTF. The CDR3, as DNA: TGTGCCAGCAGTTCGACAGGGGGCGATGGCTACACCTTC.